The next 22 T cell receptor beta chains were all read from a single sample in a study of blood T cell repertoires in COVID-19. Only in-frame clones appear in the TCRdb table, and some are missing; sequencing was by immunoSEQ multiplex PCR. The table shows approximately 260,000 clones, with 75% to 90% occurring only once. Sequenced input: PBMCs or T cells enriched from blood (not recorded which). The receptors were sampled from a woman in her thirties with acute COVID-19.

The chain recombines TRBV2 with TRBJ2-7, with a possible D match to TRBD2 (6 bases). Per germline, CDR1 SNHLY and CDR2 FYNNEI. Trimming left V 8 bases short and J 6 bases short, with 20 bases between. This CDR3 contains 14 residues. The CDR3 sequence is CASDYGTGVAEQYF. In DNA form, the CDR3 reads TGTGCCAGCGATTACGGGACGGGGGTCGCCGAGCAGTACTTC.

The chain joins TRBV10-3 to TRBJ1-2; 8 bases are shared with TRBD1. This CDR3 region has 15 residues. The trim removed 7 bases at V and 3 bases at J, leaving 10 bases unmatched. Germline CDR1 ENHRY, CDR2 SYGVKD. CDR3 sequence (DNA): TGTGCCATCACCCCGACAGGGGCCAAGGACTATGGCTACACCTTC. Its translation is CAITPTGAKDYGYTF.

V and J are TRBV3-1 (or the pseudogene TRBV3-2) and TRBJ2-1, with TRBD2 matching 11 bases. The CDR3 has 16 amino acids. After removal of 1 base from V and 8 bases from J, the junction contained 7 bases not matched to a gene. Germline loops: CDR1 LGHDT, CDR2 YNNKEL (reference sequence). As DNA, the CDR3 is TGTGCCAGCAGCCAAGTAGATAGCGGGGGGGCAGATGAGCAGTTCTTC. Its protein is CASSQVDSGGADEQFF.

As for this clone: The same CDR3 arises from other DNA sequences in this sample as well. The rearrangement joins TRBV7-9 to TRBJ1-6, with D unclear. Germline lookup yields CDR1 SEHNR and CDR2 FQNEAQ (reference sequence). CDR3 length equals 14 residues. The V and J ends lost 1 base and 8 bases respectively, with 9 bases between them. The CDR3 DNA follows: TGTGCCAGCAGCTTAGTCGCAGGTGATTCACCCCTCCACTTT. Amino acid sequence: CASSLVAGDSPLHF.

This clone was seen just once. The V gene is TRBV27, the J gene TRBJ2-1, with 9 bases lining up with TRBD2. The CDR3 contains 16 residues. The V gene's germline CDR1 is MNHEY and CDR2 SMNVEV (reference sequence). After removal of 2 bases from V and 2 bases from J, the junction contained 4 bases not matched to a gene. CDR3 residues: CASSLSAGGPYNEQFF. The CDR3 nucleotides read TGTGCCAGCAGTTTAAGCGCGGGAGGGCCCTACAATGAGCAGTTCTTC.

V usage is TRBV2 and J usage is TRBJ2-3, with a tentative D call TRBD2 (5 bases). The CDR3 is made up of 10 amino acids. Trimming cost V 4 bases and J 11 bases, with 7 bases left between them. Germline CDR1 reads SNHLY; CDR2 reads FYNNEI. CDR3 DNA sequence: TGTGCCAGCAGTGGACGGGGGCAGTATTTT. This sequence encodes CASSGRGQYF.

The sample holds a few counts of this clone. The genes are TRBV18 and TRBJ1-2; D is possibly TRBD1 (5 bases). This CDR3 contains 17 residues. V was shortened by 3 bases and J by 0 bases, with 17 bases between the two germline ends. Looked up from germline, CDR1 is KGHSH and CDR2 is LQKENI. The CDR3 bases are TGTGCCAGCTCACCTTCCGACCAGGGACTAGCTAACTATGGCTACACCTTC. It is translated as CASSPSDQGLANYGYTF.

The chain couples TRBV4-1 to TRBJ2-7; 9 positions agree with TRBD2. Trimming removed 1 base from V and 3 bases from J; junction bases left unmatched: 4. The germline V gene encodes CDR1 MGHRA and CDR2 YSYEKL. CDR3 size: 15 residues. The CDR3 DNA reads TGCGCCAGCAGCCAAGCCGAAGCGGGGGGCTACGAGCAGTACTTC. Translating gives CASSQAEAGGYEQYF.

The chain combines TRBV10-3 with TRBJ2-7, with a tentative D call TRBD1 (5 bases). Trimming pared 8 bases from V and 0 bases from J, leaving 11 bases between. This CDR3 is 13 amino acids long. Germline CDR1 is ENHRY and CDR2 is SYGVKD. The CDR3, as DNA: TGTGCCATCGGCAGGGAATACTCCTACGAGCAGTACTTC. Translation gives CAIGREYSYEQYF.

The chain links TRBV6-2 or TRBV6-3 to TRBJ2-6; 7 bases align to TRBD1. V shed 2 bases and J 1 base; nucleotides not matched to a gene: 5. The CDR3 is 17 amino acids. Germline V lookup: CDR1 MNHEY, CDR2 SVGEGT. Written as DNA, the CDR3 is TGTGCCAGCAGTTACGACAGGGCCCCATCTGGGGCCAACGTCCTGACTTTC. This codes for CASSYDRAPSGANVLTF.

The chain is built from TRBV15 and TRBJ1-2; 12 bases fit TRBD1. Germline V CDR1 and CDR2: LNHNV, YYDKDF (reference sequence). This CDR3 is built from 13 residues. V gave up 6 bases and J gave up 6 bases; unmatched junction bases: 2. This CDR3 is CATRGQGADGYTF. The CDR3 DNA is TGTGCCACCAGGGGACAGGGGGCGGATGGCTACACCTTC.

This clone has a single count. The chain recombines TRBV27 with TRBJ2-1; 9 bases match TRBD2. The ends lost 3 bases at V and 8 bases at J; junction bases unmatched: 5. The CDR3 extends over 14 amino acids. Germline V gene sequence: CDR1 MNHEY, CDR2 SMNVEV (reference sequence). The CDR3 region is CASSFVSGSDEQFF. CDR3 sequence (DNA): TGTGCCAGCAGTTTTGTTAGCGGGAGTGATGAGCAGTTCTTC.

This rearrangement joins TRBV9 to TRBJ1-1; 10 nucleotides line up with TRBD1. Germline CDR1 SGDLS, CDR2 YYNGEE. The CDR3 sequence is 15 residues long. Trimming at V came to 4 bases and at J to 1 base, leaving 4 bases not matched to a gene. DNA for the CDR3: TGTGCCAGCAGCCTGTGGACAGGGGGGAACACTGAAGCTTTCTTT. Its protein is CASSLWTGGNTEAFF.

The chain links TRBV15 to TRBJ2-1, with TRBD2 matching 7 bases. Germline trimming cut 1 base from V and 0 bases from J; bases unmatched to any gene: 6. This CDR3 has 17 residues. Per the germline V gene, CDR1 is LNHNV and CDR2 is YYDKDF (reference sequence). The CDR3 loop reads CATSRGPSGGSYNEQFF. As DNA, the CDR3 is TGTGCCACCAGCAGAGGTCCTAGCGGAGGCTCCTACAATGAGCAGTTCTTC.

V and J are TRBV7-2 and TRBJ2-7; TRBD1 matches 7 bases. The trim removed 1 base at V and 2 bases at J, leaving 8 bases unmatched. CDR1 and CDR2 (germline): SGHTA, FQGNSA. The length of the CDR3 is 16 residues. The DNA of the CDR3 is TGTGCCAGCAGCTTAGTGGTCACACAGGGGACCTACGAGCAGTACTTC. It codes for CASSLVVTQGTYEQYF.

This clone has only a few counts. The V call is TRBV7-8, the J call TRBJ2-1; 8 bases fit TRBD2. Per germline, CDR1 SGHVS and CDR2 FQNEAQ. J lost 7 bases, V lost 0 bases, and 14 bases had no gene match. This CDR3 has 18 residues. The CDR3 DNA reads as TGTGCCAGCAGCTTAGCGCTAAAGGCGGGACTAGTGGGGAATGAGCAGTTCTTC. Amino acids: CASSLALKAGLVGNEQFF.

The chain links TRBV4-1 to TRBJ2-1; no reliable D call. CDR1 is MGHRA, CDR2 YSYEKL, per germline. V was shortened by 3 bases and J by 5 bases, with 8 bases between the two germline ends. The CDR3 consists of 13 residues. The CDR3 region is CASSHNYDNEQFF. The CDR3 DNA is TGCGCCAGCAGCCACAACTACGACAATGAGCAGTTCTTC.

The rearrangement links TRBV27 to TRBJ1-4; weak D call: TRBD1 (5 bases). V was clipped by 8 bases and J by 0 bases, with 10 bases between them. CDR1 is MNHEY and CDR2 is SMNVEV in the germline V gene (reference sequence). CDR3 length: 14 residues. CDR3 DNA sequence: TGTGCCAGCCGGGGGGTTGCAACTAATGAAAAACTGTTTTTT. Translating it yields CASRGVATNEKLFF.

This CDR3 is CASTTLGTSGIYEQYF. The DNA of the CDR3 is TGTGCCAGCACTACCTTAGGGACTAGCGGGATCTACGAGCAGTACTTC. The V and J genes are TRBV28 and TRBJ2-7, with 13 bases matching TRBD2. Germline V gene sequence: CDR1 MDHEN, CDR2 SYDVKM. Germline trimming cut 7 bases from V and 3 bases from J; bases unmatched to any gene: 9. There are 16 residues in the CDR3.

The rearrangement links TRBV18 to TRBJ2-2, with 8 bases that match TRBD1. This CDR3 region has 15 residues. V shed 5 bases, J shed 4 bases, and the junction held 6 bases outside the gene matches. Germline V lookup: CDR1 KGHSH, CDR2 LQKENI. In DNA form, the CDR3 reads TGTGCCAGCTCATCCGGTACAGGGGGCACCGGGGAGCTGTTTTTT. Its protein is CASSSGTGGTGELFF.

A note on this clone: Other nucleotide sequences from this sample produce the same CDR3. Written as DNA, the CDR3 is TGTGCCAGCAGCCGTCTAGCTGGCACAGATACGCAGTATTTT. The encoded protein is CASSRLAGTDTQYF. The rearrangement links TRBV6-5 to TRBJ2-3, with D possibly matching TRBD2 (5 bases). V lost 6 bases to trimming and J lost 1 base, with 11 bases between them. Germline-derived CDR1 and CDR2 are MNHEY and SVGAGI. The CDR3 is 14 amino acids.

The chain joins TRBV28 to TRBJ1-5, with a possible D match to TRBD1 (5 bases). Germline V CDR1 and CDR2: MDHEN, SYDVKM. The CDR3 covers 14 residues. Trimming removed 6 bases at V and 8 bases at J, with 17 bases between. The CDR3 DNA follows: TGTGCCAGCAGCCTTCCGGGGGTAAGGAAGCCCCAGCATTTT. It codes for CASSLPGVRKPQHF.